This TCR beta chain was sequenced for a study of cytomegalovirus exposure and HLA in healthy donors. This clone was observed once. Its antigen is unidentified. PCR used 60 Vbeta primers and 13 Jbeta primers. Repertoires were generated with immunoSEQ multiplex PCR, while TCRdb's copy carries only in-frame clones and drops some. Here the sample spans some 150,000 clones, more than 60% being singletons. The germline V gene has CDR1 MNHEY and CDR2 SMNVEV (reference sequence). V was pared by 6 bases and J by 4 bases, with 18 bases between. The CDR3 covers 15 residues. Study findings and constraints: Analyzed later, most CMV-associated TCR beta chains appeared HLA-restricted.

Nominally healthy donors were sampled, though unrecorded immune exposures were likely. This clonotype originated in a woman in her thirties or forties in good health and CMV-seronegative. The chain combines TRBV27 with TRBJ1-2, with D possibly TRBD1 on 6 matching bases. Input material: PBMCs. In DNA form, the CDR3 reads TGTGCCAGCAGCCCAGTTGGACAGACTATCTATGGCTACACCTTC. It yields the protein CASSPVGQTIYGYTF.